The subject of this entry is one T cell receptor (beta chain). This entry is derived from a study of blood T cell repertoires in COVID-19. The wider study: Material from acute and convalescent COVID-19 was sourced from the United States, Italy and Spain.

Germline loops: CDR1 MDHEN, CDR2 SYDVKM. With 6 bases removed from V and 1 base from J, the gap between germline ends came to 10 bases. CDR3 length: 14 amino acids. Original processing notes: Estimates of nucleated cell counts were drawn from the amplification of reference gene primers. TCRdb's copy holds only in-frame clones and misses some; the assay was immunoSEQ multiplex PCR. That table gives V, J and clone size, and the DNA gave D and trimming. The sample lists some 240,000 clones; just under 85% were seen once. Material for sequencing was peripheral blood. This sequence joins TRBV28 and TRBJ1-5, with D perhaps TRBD1 (6 bases). The receptor was isolated from a woman aged 80 or older with acute or convalescent COVID-19. The DNA of the CDR3 is TGTGCCAGCAGAGGGGACACCAGCAATCAGCCCCAGCATTTT. Its translation is CASRGDTSNQPQHF.